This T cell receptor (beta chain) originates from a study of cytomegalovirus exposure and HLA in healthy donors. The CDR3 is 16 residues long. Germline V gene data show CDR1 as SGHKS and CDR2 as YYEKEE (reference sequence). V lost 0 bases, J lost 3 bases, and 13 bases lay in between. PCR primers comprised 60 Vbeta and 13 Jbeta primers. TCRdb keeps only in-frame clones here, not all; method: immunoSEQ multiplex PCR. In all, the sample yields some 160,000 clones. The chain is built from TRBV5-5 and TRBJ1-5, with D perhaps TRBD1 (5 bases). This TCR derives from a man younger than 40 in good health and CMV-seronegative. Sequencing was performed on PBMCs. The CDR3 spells CASSLVQGVNNQPQHF. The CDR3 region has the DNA TGTGCCAGCAGCTTGGTCCAGGGTGTAAACAATCAGCCCCAGCATTTT.